One and the same sample provided the 32 T cell receptor beta chains below, sequenced in a study of regulatory T cells in long-lasting Graves disease. The time point is: newly diagnosed GD, antithyroid drugs for less than 3 months. The TCR library was made from RNA extracted from PBMCs. For TCR beta, libraries came from iRepertoire HTBI primers and Arm-PCR of CDR3 regions. MiXCR, applied by TCRdb to the multiplex PCR reads, yields one record per CDR3 protein. The repertoire holds 540,000 or so distinct CDR3 sequences, with about 14% as singletons. The same data also went into a second study, on T cells in Graves' hyperthyroidism and ophthalmopathy.

Specimen: peripheral blood mononuclear cells (PBMCs), collected at new diagnosis, from a patient treated with antithyroid drugs. The receptors were gathered from a man aged 25-40 years with Graves disease.

There are many counts of this clonotype. This sequence joins TRBV2 and TRBJ2-7, with D perhaps assigned TRBD1 or TRBD2 (5 bases each). The CDR3 runs to 14 residues. The germline CDR1 and CDR2 sequences are SNHLY and FYNNEI. The V and J ends lost 6 bases and 6 bases respectively, with 18 bases between them. The CDR3 sequence is CASRIRDGALEQYF. The CDR3 coding sequence is TGTGCCAGCAGGATCCGGGACGGGGCTCTCGAGCAGTACTTC.

This clonotype was recorded many times. The chain uses TRBV2 and TRBJ1-6, with D perhaps TRBD1 (5 bases). The CDR3 consists of 15 residues. Trimming shortened V by 8 bases and J by 2 bases, and 13 bases separated the two germline ends. CDR1 SNHLY and CDR2 FYNNEI come from the germline V gene. CDR3 protein: CASGGGEPYNSPLHF. CDR3 DNA sequence: TGTGCCAGCGGGGGGGGGGAACCCTATAATTCACCCCTCCACTTT.

In its sample, this clonotype was seen a few times. The chain links TRBV20-1 to TRBJ1-6, with D perhaps matching TRBD1 (5 bases). Deletions cut 6 bases from V and 2 bases from J, with 14 bases between. The CDR3 runs to 15 residues. The germline V gene encodes CDR1 DFQATT and CDR2 SNEGSKA (reference sequence). CDR3 amino acids: CSARPGAAYNSPLHF. The CDR3 DNA sequence: TGCAGTGCGCGACCCGGGGCGGCCTATAATTCACCCCTCCACTTT.

This clonotype was counted at least ten times. The chain links TRBV28 to TRBJ1-2, with unresolved D. The germline V gene has CDR1 MDHEN and CDR2 SYDVKM. Deletions cut 5 bases from V and 6 bases from J, with 16 bases between. CDR3 length: 14 amino acids. In DNA form, the CDR3 reads TGTGCCAGCAGTCCCAGCGGGTTTTTCAATGGCTACACCTTC. Protein: CASSPSGFFNGYTF.

Ten or more counts support this clonotype. The chain links TRBV29-1 to TRBJ2-4; D unclear. Germline V gene sequence: CDR1 SQVTM, CDR2 ANQGSEA. V lost 0 bases and J 4 bases, leaving 16 bases between the germline ends. This CDR3 comprises 16 residues. CDR3 bases: TGCAGCGTTGAAGATGGCTATAGGAACAGAAAAAACATTCAGTACTTC. It yields the protein CSVEDGYRNRKNIQYF.

This clonotype appeared many times. The CDR3 loop reads CASSRDRSLEEQYF. The CDR3 bases are TGTGCCAGCAGTAGGGACAGATCTCTTGAAGAGCAGTACTTC. The J gene is TRBJ2-7, the V gene TRBV27, with TRBD1 matching over 7 bases. The CDR3 is 14 amino acids. Germline values: CDR1 MNHEY, CDR2 SMNVEV (reference sequence). The V segment lost 5 bases and the J segment 7 bases; nucleotides outside the gene matches: 11.

The sample holds many counts of this clonotype. The rearrangement links TRBV7-8 to TRBJ1-3; 7 bases agree with TRBD1. J gave up 4 bases and V 4 bases, and 10 bases lay outside the gene matches. This CDR3 has 16 residues. Germline CDR1 SGHVS, CDR2 FQNEAQ. The DNA for the CDR3 is TGTGCCAGCAGCTCCCAAACAGGGGTTTCGGGAAACACCATATATTTT. This encodes CASSSQTGVSGNTIYF.

This clonotype was detected ten times or more. The gene calls are TRBV30 and TRBJ2-5; unclear D gene. This CDR3 has 15 amino acids. Between the trimmed V and J ends, which lost 0 bases and 1 base, there was a span of 12 bases. Germline V gene data show CDR1 as GTSNPN and CDR2 as SVGIG (reference sequence). CDR3 nucleotide sequence: TGTGCCTGGAGTGTACAGAGGCTACCCCAAGAGACCCAGTACTTC. This gives the protein CAWSVQRLPQETQYF.

This clonotype has only a few counts. This chain joins TRBV5-1 and TRBJ2-7, with D unresolved. The V end lost 5 bases, the J end lost 6 bases, and 12 bases lay between the germline ends. This CDR3 is 12 amino acids long. CDR1 SGHRS and CDR2 YFSETQ come from the germline V gene. CDR3 in DNA: TGCGCCAGCAGGATAGGTTGGGGCGAGCAGTACTTC. As protein: CASRIGWGEQYF.

This clonotype was picked up a small number of times. The chain has TRBV18 and TRBJ2-3, with D possibly being TRBD2 (6 bases). The CDR3 has 15 amino acids. The V end lost 5 bases, the J end lost 0 bases, and 12 bases lay between the germline ends. In germline, CDR1 is KGHSH, CDR2 LQKENI. The CDR3 spells CASSSSGVSTDTQYF. CDR3 DNA: TGTGCCAGCTCAAGTAGCGGAGTTAGCACAGATACGCAGTATTTT.

Many counts were recorded for this clonotype. The rearrangement joins TRBV9 to TRBJ2-7; D tentatively reads TRBD1 or TRBD2 (5 bases each). V was clipped by 4 bases and J by 3 bases, with 17 bases between them. CDR1 is SGDLS, CDR2 YYNGEE, per germline. The CDR3 totals 15 residues. CDR3 in DNA: TGTGCCAGCAGCTTGAGGGCAGGGCCTGGCTACGAGCAGTACTTC. Its translation: CASSLRAGPGYEQYF.

Many counts were recorded for this clonotype. The V gene is TRBV10-3, the J gene TRBJ2-1; D call uncertain. CDR1 is ENHRY and CDR2 is SYGVKD in the germline V gene. The length of the CDR3 is 11 residues. Trimming removed 3 bases from V and 6 bases from J, with 3 bases in between. The CDR3 nucleotides are TGTGCCATCAGTGACCTCAATGAGCAGTTCTTC. Residues: CAISDLNEQFF.

This clonotype was counted ten times or more. The J gene is TRBJ2-3, the V gene TRBV20-1; D gene uncertain. V was clipped by 2 bases and J by 4 bases, with 10 bases between them. This CDR3 is 13 amino acids long. Per the germline V gene, CDR1 is DFQATT and CDR2 is SNEGSKA (reference sequence). The CDR3 is CSARTTESDTQYF. DNA of the CDR3: TGCAGTGCTAGAACCACAGAGTCAGATACGCAGTATTTT.

This rearrangement joins TRBV3-1 to TRBJ2-7; no definite D call. The V gene lost 1 base and the J gene lost 3 bases, with 10 bases spanning the gap. The CDR3 contains 14 residues. Germline V lookup: CDR1 LGHDT, CDR2 YNNKEL (reference sequence). In DNA, the CDR3 is TGTGCCAGCAGCCAAGGGGCAAGCCACTACGAGCAGTACTTC. Amino acid sequence: CASSQGASHYEQYF.

This clonotype was recorded at least ten times. CDR3 in amino acids: CASSFSGTRNQPQHF. The CDR3 coding sequence is TGTGCCAGCAGCTTTTCGGGGACTCGCAATCAGCCCCAGCATTTT. The J gene is TRBJ1-5, the V gene TRBV7-9; maybe TRBD1 (5 bases). V lost 3 bases and J 2 bases, leaving 11 bases between the germline ends. Germline values: CDR1 SEHNR, CDR2 FQNEAQ (reference sequence). The CDR3 runs 15 residues.

This clonotype was seen repeatedly, ten times or more. V is TRBV10-3 and J is TRBJ1-2; 8 bases fit TRBD1. The CDR3 consists of 14 residues. The germline CDR1 and CDR2 sequences are ENHRY and SYGVKD. V shed 6 bases and J 2 bases; nucleotides not matched to a gene: 5. This CDR3 is CAIRQGVSNYGYTF. CDR3 in DNA: TGTGCCATCAGACAGGGGGTGTCCAACTATGGCTACACCTTC.

This clonotype was recorded a few times. The chain carries TRBV9 and TRBJ1-2; no definite D call. CDR1 and CDR2 (germline): SGDLS, YYNGEE. Trimming removed 3 bases at V and 8 bases at J, with 11 bases between. The CDR3 covers 12 residues. The CDR3 DNA follows: TGTGCCAGCAGCGCCATCGAACCGGGCTACACCTTC. Residues: CASSAIEPGYTF. Full variable domain (rest looked up from reference TRBV9 and TRBJ1-2): DSGVTQTPKHLITATGQRVTLRCSPRSGDLSVYWYQQSLDQGLQFLIQYYNGEERAKGNILERFSAQQFPDLHSELNLSSLELGDSALYFCASSAIEPGYTFGSGTRLTVV.

At least ten counts were recorded for this clonotype. This rearrangement joins TRBV30 to TRBJ2-7; the D is unclear. The germline V gene has CDR1 GTSNPN and CDR2 SVGIG (reference sequence). Trimming took 1 base from V and 4 from J, leaving 14 bases between them. This CDR3 has 14 amino acids. CDR3 protein: CAWSGGPANYEQYF. In nucleotides, the CDR3 is TGTGCCTGGAGTGGAGGACCAGCAAATTACGAGCAGTACTTC.

This clonotype was observed many times. This chain uses TRBV10-3 with TRBJ1-2; maybe TRBD1 (5 bases). In germline, CDR1 is ENHRY, CDR2 SYGVKD. V gave up 7 bases and J gave up 6 bases, with 21 bases separating them. There are 15 residues in the CDR3. Here the CDR3 reads CAITDSVVRNHGYTF. In DNA form, the CDR3 reads TGTGCCATCACCGACAGCGTGGTAAGGAATCATGGCTACACCTTC.

This clonotype was counted ten times or more. This chain joins TRBV27 and TRBJ2-4, with D perhaps matching TRBD2 (5 bases). The ends were cut back, 6 bases at V and 1 base at J, with 19 bases in the middle. CDR1 and CDR2 from the germline V gene are MNHEY and SMNVEV (reference sequence). The CDR3 is 17 residues long. CDR3 nucleotides: TGTGCCAGCAGCCAAGGTCGAGGGTCTGGGGCCAAAAACATTCAGTACTTC. Translating it yields CASSQGRGSGAKNIQYF.

The CDR3 loop reads CASSLEGVKNIQYF. As DNA, the CDR3 is TGCGCCAGCAGCTTGGAGGGAGTCAAAAACATTCAGTACTTC. This chain joins TRBV5-1 and TRBJ2-4; D perhaps matches TRBD2 (5 bases). Deletions cut 0 bases from V and 3 bases from J, with 7 bases between. This CDR3 is built from 14 residues. Germline assignment: CDR1 SGHRS and CDR2 YFSETQ. Combining the CDR3 with reference TRBV5-1 and TRBJ2-4 gives the whole variable domain KAGVTQTPRYLIKTRGQQVTLSCSPISGHRSVSWYQQTPGQGLQFLFEYFSETQRNKGNFPGRFSGRQFSNSRSEMNVSTLELGDSALYLCASSLEGVKNIQYFGAGTRLSVL.

The genes are TRBV29-1 and TRBJ2-7; D is possibly TRBD1 or TRBD2 (5 bases each). CDR1 and CDR2 (germline): SQVTM, ANQGSEA. The length of the CDR3 is 12 residues. V lost 2 bases to trimming and J lost 7 bases, with 12 bases between them. Here the CDR3 DNA reads TGCAGCGTTGAACGGGACCGTTATGAGCAGTACTTC. Residues: CSVERDRYEQYF.

The chain carries TRBV25-1 and TRBJ1-2; no clear D. Germline V CDR1 and CDR2: MGHDK, SYGVNS. The CDR3 sequence is 11 residues long. V was clipped by 2 bases and J by 8 bases, with 6 bases between them. The CDR3 region has the DNA TGTGCCAGCAGTGAAAGTCTCGGCTACACCTTC. This encodes CASSESLGYTF.

This clonotype showed up many times. The chain couples TRBV29-1 to TRBJ1-1; unclear D gene. This CDR3 has 12 residues. V was cut by 4 bases and J by 0 bases, with 6 bases left in between. Germline V gene data show CDR1 as SQVTM and CDR2 as ANQGSEA. DNA for the CDR3: TGCAGCGTTGCACGGATGAACACTGAAGCTTTCTTT. This encodes CSVARMNTEAFF.

This clonotype was counted ten times or more. This chain connects TRBV5-6 to TRBJ2-7; 9 bases align to TRBD1. The CDR3 is 15 residues long. The trim removed 0 bases at V and 4 bases at J, leaving 5 bases unmatched. Per the germline V gene, CDR1 is SGHDT and CDR2 is YYEEEE. The DNA of the CDR3 is TGTGCCAGCAGCTTGGGGGGACAGGGTATTTACGAGCAGTACTTC. It translates to CASSLGGQGIYEQYF.

A few counts support this clonotype. CDR3 amino acids: CASSIGRLAGGLSYEQYF. The DNA of the CDR3 is TGTGCCAGTAGTATAGGGAGGCTAGCGGGAGGCCTCTCCTACGAGCAGTACTTC. The chain recombines TRBV19 with TRBJ2-7; TRBD2 matches at 11 bases. The CDR3 has 18 amino acids. Unmatched junction bases numbered 8, after V lost 1 base and J lost 0 bases. CDR1 LNHDA and CDR2 SQIVND come from the germline V gene (reference sequence).

This clonotype was observed at least ten times. The genes are TRBV6-1 and TRBJ1-4, with D tentatively TRBD1 (5 bases). The CDR3 is made up of 13 amino acids. CDR1 is MNHNS, CDR2 SASEGT, per germline. Deletions cut 6 bases from V and 5 bases from J, with 10 bases between. CDR3 DNA sequence: TGTGCCAGCAGGGACGGGGGAAATGAAAAACTGTTTTTT. Protein: CASRDGGNEKLFF.

This chain uses TRBV10-3 with TRBJ2-5; 8 bases are a match to TRBD2. CDR3 size: 15 residues. Per the germline V gene, CDR1 is ENHRY and CDR2 is SYGVKD. V lost 6 bases to trimming and J lost 1 base; unmatched junction nucleotides: 7. The CDR3 protein is CAIRVTGRGQETQYF. The CDR3 nucleotides read TGTGCCATCAGAGTAACCGGGAGGGGCCAAGAGACCCAGTACTTC.

Only one count was recorded for this clonotype. Mismatch with germline at one junction end may stem from a read error. The V and J genes are TRBV18 and TRBJ2-1; no clear D gene. The CDR3 runs 16 residues. CDR1 and CDR2 from the germline V gene are KGHSH and LQKENI. CDR3 coding DNA: TGTGTCAGCTCACCTCAATCCGGCCAACTTTACAATGAGCAGTTCTTC. It codes for CVSSPQSGQLYNEQFF.

This clonotype was counted at least ten times. J is TRBJ2-4 and V is TRBV6-2 or TRBV6-3, with TRBD2 identical over 8 bases. CDR3 length equals 17 residues. In germline, CDR1 is MNHEY, CDR2 SVGEGT. The trim removed 5 bases at V and 0 bases at J, leaving 9 bases unmatched. The CDR3: CASSAGDSGIAKNIQYF. The DNA of the CDR3 is TGTGCCAGCAGTGCCGGTGATAGCGGGATAGCCAAAAACATTCAGTACTTC.

This clonotype was observed many times. This chain joins TRBV7-9 and TRBJ2-7, with a weak D call TRBD2 (6 bases). The V gene lost 5 bases and the J gene lost 0 bases, with 11 bases spanning the gap. The CDR3 runs to 14 residues. Germline V gene data show CDR1 as SEHNR and CDR2 as FQNEAQ (reference sequence). The CDR3 is CASSPGTGSYEQYF. The DNA of the CDR3 is TGTGCCAGCAGCCCTGGGACTGGCTCCTACGAGCAGTACTTC.

This clonotype was picked up many times. V gene TRBV10-1 combines with J gene TRBJ1-1; D call uncertain. CDR3 length: 13 amino acids. Germline V CDR1 and CDR2: WNHNN, SYGVQD (reference sequence). V lost 4 bases and J lost 2, with 8 bases in between. The CDR3 protein is CASSVGINTEAFF. The CDR3 DNA sequence: TGCGCCAGCAGTGTGGGCATTAACACTGAAGCTTTCTTT.